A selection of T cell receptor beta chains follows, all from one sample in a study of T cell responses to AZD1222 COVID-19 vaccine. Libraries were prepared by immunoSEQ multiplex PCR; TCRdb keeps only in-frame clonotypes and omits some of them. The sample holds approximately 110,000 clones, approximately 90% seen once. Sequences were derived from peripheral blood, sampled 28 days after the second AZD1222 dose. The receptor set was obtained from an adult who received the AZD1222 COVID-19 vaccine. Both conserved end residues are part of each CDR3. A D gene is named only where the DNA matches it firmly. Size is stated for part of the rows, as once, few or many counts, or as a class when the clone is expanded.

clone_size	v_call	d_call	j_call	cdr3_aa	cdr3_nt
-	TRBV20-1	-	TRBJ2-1	CSAKTERGQFF	TGCAGTGCCAAGACTGAGAGAGGGCAGTTCTTC
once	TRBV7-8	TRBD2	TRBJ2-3	CASSRVGGTDTQYF	TGTGCCAGCAGCCGAGTGGGGGGGACAGATACGCAGTATTTT
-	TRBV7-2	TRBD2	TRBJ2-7	CASSQTRTSSSEQYF	TGTGCCAGCAGCCAAACTAGGACTAGCTCGAGTGAGCAGTACTTC
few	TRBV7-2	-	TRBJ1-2	CASSLVTAYGYTF	TGTGCCAGCAGCTTGGTCACAGCCTATGGCTACACCTTC
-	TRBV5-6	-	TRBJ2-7	CASSSLWTAEVSYEQYF	TGTGCCAGCAGCTCGTTGTGGACGGCGGAAGTCTCCTACGAGCAGTACTTC
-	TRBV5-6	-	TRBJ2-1	CASSSGDLREQFF	TGTGCCAGCAGTTCGGGGGACCTCCGGGAGCAGTTCTTC
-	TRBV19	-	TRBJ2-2	CATPTDANTGELFF	TGTGCCACCCCGACAGACGCGAACACCGGGGAGCTGTTTTTT
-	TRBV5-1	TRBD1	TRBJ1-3	CASSLQGSPAGNTIYF	TGCGCCAGCAGCTTACAGGGGAGCCCAGCTGGAAACACCATATATTTT
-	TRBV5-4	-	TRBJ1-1	CASSTRQSEAFF	TGTGCCAGCAGCACACGACAGTCAGAAGCTTTCTTT
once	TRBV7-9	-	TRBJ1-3	CASSPSSGNTIYF	TGTGCCAGCAGTCCCTCCTCTGGAAACACCATATATTTT
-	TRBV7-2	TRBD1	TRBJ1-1	CASSFWTGANTEAFF	TGTGCCAGCAGCTTTTGGACAGGGGCAAACACTGAAGCTTTCTTT
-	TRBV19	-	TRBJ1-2	CASSVLGAGYTF	TGTGCCAGTAGCGTACTGGGGGCAGGCTACACCTTC
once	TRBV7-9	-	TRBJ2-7	CASSSSGDRSGGEQYF	TGTGCCAGCAGCTCTAGCGGGGACAGGTCTGGGGGCGAGCAGTACTTC
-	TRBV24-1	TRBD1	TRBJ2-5	CATSETGFGTQYF	TGTGCCACCAGTGAGACAGGGTTCGGGACCCAGTACTTC
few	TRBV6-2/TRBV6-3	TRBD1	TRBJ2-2	CASSWDRRNTGELFF	TGTGCCAGCAGTTGGGACAGGAGGAACACCGGGGAGCTGTTTTTT
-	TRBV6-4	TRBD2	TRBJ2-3	CASSMTSGGLISPDTQYF	TGTGCCAGCAGTATGACTAGCGGGGGGCTCATTTCCCCAGATACGCAGTATTTT
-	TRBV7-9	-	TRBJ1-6	CASTPGPSPLHF	TGTGCCAGCACCCCTGGACCCTCACCCCTCCACTTT
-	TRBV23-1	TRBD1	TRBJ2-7	CASSQDAPGTGIYEQYF	TGCGCCAGCAGTCAAGATGCTCCCGGGACAGGGATCTACGAGCAGTACTTC
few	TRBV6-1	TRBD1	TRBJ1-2	CASSEGYGQGVGYTF	TGTGCCAGCAGTGAGGGTTATGGACAGGGTGTTGGCTACACCTTC
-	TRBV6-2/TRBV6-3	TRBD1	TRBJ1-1	CASSYGQGSNTEAFF	TGTGCCAGCAGTTACGGACAGGGATCGAACACTGAAGCTTTCTTT
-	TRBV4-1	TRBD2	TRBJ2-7	CASSQERNGGTYEQYF	TGCGCCAGCAGCCAAGAGAGAAACGGGGGGACCTACGAGCAGTACTTC
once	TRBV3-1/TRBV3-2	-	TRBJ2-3	CASSQDWRTDTQYF	TGTGCCAGCAGCCAAGACTGGCGCACAGATACGCAGTATTTT
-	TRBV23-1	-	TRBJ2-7	CASSQSGGSYEQYF	TGCGCCAGCAGTCAATCTGGGGGGTCCTACGAGCAGTACTTC
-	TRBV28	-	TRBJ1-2	CASSFGLTYGYTF	TGTGCCAGCAGTTTCGGCCTCACCTATGGCTACACCTTC
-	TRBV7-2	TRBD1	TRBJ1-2	CASSLQGAGRGYTF	TGTGCCAGCAGCTTACAGGGGGCGGGTCGAGGCTACACCTTC
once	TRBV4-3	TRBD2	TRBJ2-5	CASSRTGLAEETQYF	TGCGCCAGCAGCCGGACGGGACTAGCGGAAGAGACCCAGTACTTC
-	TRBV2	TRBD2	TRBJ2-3	CASRKLAGGTDTQYF	TGTGCCAGCAGAAAATTAGCGGGAGGCACAGATACGCAGTATTTT
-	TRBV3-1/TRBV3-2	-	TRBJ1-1	CASSHAGQTNTEAFF	TGTGCCAGCAGCCATGCGGGTCAGACGAACACTGAAGCTTTCTTT
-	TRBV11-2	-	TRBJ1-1	CASSLAGAEAFF	TGTGCCAGCAGCTTAGCTGGGGCTGAAGCTTTCTTT
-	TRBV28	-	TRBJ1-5	CASSLNQPQHF	TGTGCCAGCAGTTTGAATCAGCCCCAGCATTTT
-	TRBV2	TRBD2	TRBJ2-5	CASSEAKAGGETQYF	TGTGCCAGCAGTGAAGCCAAAGCGGGAGGAGAGACCCAGTACTTC
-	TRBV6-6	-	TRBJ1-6	CASVTWAYNSPLHF	TGTGCCAGCGTAACGTGGGCCTATAATTCACCCCTCCACTTT
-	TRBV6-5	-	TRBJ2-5	CASSYSDSTIETQYF	TGTGCCAGCAGTTACTCGGACAGTACGATCGAGACCCAGTACTTC
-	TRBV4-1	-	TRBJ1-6	CASSQDAGVVPSASPLHF	TGCGCCAGCAGCCAAGATGCAGGGGTGGTCCCCTCGGCTTCACCCCTCCACTTT
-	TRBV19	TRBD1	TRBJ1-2	CASSTWTGASLGYTF	TGTGCCAGTAGTACCTGGACAGGGGCCTCGCTCGGCTACACCTTC
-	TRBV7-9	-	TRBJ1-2	CASSPLDYGYTF	TGTGCCAGCAGCCCCCTCGACTATGGCTACACCTTC
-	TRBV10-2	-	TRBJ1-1	CASSEDRGAFF	TGCGCCAGCAGTGAAGATCGGGGGGCTTTCTTT
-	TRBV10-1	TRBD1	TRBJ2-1	CASSGQDRGEQFF	TGCGCCAGCAGCGGACAGGACAGGGGTGAGCAGTTCTTC
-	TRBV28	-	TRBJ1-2	CASGPWARANYGYTF	TGTGCCAGCGGACCATGGGCCAGAGCTAACTATGGCTACACCTTC
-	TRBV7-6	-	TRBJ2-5	CASSSRGAWETQYF	TGTGCCAGCAGCTCCAGGGGGGCTTGGGAGACCCAGTACTTC
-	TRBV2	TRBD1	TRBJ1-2	CASTQSGTAYGYTF	TGTGCCAGCACCCAGAGCGGGACAGCATATGGCTACACCTTC
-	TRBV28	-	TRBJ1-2	CASSVDPLGVNTYGYTF	TGTGCCAGCAGCGTGGACCCACTGGGGGTCAATACCTATGGCTACACCTTC
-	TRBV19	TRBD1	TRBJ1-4	CASSLRYGQGTTNEKLFF	TGTGCCAGTAGTTTACGTTACGGACAGGGAACAACTAATGAAAAACTGTTTTTT
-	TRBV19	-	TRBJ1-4	CATSRGDSSLKLFF	TGTGCCACTTCACGGGGGGATTCGTCGTTGAAACTGTTTTTT
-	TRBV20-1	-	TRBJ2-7	CSASGLSYEQYF	TGCAGTGCTAGTGGACTGAGCTACGAGCAGTACTTC
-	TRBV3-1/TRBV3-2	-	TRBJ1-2	CASSQGTVSYGYTF	TGTGCCAGCAGCCAAGGGACAGTTAGTTATGGCTACACCTTC
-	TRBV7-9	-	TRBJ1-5	CASSFVGAVSNQPQHF	TGTGCCAGCAGCTTTGTGGGGGCTGTCAGCAATCAGCCCCAGCATTTT
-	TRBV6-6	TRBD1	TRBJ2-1	CASSGQGRNEQFF	TGTGCCAGCTCCGGACAGGGGAGAAATGAGCAGTTCTTC
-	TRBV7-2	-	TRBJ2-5	CASTEAWPETQYF	TGTGCCAGCACCGAAGCATGGCCTGAGACCCAGTACTTC
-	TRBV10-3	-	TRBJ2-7	CAISEGGYEQYF	TGTGCCATCAGTGAGGGAGGTTACGAGCAGTACTTC
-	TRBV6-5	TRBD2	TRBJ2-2	CASSTTSGGAGELFF	TGTGCCAGCAGTACAACTAGCGGGGGGGCCGGGGAGCTGTTTTTT
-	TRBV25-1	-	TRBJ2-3	CASSEGWQGRTDTQYF	TGTGCCAGCAGTGAGGGGTGGCAGGGTCGTACAGATACGCAGTATTTT